Given below is one T cell receptor (beta chain) in context. Its antigen is not yet known. No base quality information exists; no much larger clone differs at one position. All of the isolated RNA was reverse transcribed with the High Capacity cDNA Reverse Transcription Kit, so expressed TCRB transcripts were sequenced. Deep immunoSEQ sequencing was performed on naive, central memory and regulatory T cell samples, with an average of about 4 million total reads per sample. Sorted cells were lysed in RLT buffer, and RNA was extracted using DNase-treated RNeasy Micro or Mini kits according to cell number. To prevent cross-contamination, each cell subset was processed individually, whereas patient and healthy donor samples were processed jointly. The immunoSEQ multiplex PCR was used to amplify TCRB sequences from cDNA, generating 87-bp fragments that spanned the CDR3 region. Sequencing of the amplicons was done on the Illumina HiSeq platform. The authors processed their data as follows. PCR bias was corrected computationally using synthetic template baselines, and reads within Hamming distance 2 were collapsed, with unmergeable singletons discarded. Reads were aligned to IMGT to assign V, D and J genes, CDR3 length, and insertions or deletions at six rearrangement sites. Within each subset, clonotype counts were normalized to sorted cell number, after which true diversity and Gini coefficients were computed with the tcR R package. The overlap coefficient, calculated on TCRB nucleotide sequences, was used to measure repertoire sharing. TCRdb stores this immuneACCESS table with in-frame sequences only. Part of the clones is absent; in the studies checked, under half of the shortfall reflects unresolved V genes, and no reason is known for the rest. The V and J calls and clone size come from that table; D and trimming were worked out from the DNA. The sample table records around 200,000 clones; around an eighth of these occur just once. The top ten hold about 0.59% of the sample.

This record belongs to a study of beta chain features in type 1 diabetes (dated by TCRdb to 2017 to 2018). Regarding the complete study: Patients and healthy donors did not differ in mean age, gender distribution, total cell number or subset yield. Naive and central memory subsets were obtained from all 30 or so donors, but regulatory and stem cell-like memory subsets were isolated from only 8 patients and roughly eight healthy donors. The study compared the TCRB repertoires of sorted circulating CD4+ T cell subsets in recently diagnosed type 1 diabetes patients with those in matched healthy donors. A total of 90 million to 120 million sorted cells were examined across all samples, and a strong correlation was observed between cell number per subset and RNA yield. The full study reports these points: Naive, central memory and regulatory TCRB repertoires appeared more similar among patients than among healthy donors. At VDJ recombination sites, type 1 diabetes patients had fewer insertions and more deleted nucleotides, which implies abnormalities in thymic rearrangement. Because cDNA rather than genomic DNA was sequenced, highly expressing activated cells could have been over-represented, although no difference in activation and CD3 levels was found between groups. Shorter templates might have been favored by PCR, but patient and control samples were amplified and corrected together, so both groups would have been affected equally by any skew. Only small numbers of individuals were included in the HLA sub-analyses, which left unresolved whether HLA type had any influence on TCRB rearrangement. A moderate but significant shortening of TCRB CDR3 length was observed in type 1 diabetes patients in all four CD4+ subsets.

From each donor, a single peripheral blood sample of roughly 0.11 L on average was drawn into heparinised tubes. A BD FACSAria II and a panel including CD45RO, CCR7, CD25, CD127, CD95 and CD27 were used to sort naive, central memory, regulatory and stem cell-like memory CD4+ T cells. All sorted populations exceeded 95% purity. PBMCs were separated immediately by Lymphoprep density gradient centrifugation and were stained directly, without being cultured. So that batch effects would be minimized, each experiment stained and sorted samples in pairs, pairing one healthy donor with one patient. The germline V gene (reference sequence) sets CDR1 to LNHDA and CDR2 to SQIVND. The CDR3 runs 15 amino acids, cysteine and phenylalanine included. Here the CDR3 DNA is all that survives: 45 bases in frame from base 1. V lost 7 bases and J lost 2 bases; the stretch between them is 14 bases long.

The material sequenced was central memory CD4+ T cells from blood. The chain is assembled from TRBV19 and TRBJ2-2, with TRBD2 tentatively as D gene (6 bases match). The source is a young woman in good health. The DNA sequence is TGTGCCAGTATAAAAGGGAGGACTAACACCGGGGAGCTGTTTTTT. The resulting protein is CASIKGRTNTGELFF.